This T cell receptor (beta chain) was recovered during a study of vaccination effects on CD4 cells after COVID-19 (dated by TCRdb to the early 2020s). Background for the entire study: To identify antigen-specific CD4+ T cell clonotypes by their expansion, the ViraFEST assay first stimulated PBMC with viral peptide pools and then applied TCR sequencing. Cultures from other donors in the study were sequenced using the Oncomine TCR Beta short-read assay on an Illumina iSeq 100. In both COVID-19 convalescent patients and infection-naive vaccine recipients, the study compared SARS-CoV-2 spike-specific CD4+ TCR repertoires from before mRNA vaccination with those from after it. Altogether, 10 COVID-19 convalescent patients and a few SARS-CoV-2-naive healthy vaccine recipients made up the full study. Some 2 million PBMC per well were cultured with approximately 10 ug/ml peptides in IMDM containing around 5% human AB serum, about 9.7 IU/ml IL-2 and gentamicin. Across the study, the median time from the second dose to post-vaccine sampling was 72 days (range 14 to 241).

The germline V gene (reference sequence) supplies CDR1 DFQATT and CDR2 SNEGSKA. The CDR3, cysteine through phenylalanine, is 11 amino acids long. The only DNA kept is the CDR3, 33 bases in frame from the first base. Between the V and J ends, shortened by 7 bases and 10 bases respectively, the junction contains 16 bases. What the research found in general, with its limitations: Clones induced by infection and clones induced by vaccination both contracted markedly at late timepoints after vaccination, which fits with T cell responses waning over time. The study was limited by a small number of convalescent patients and lacked early post-infection timepoints. Among healthy vaccine recipients, nearly all vaccine-induced clones were SARS-CoV-2 mono-reactive, and only 1 of 255 was cross-reactive with common cold coronaviruses.

Turning to this clone: Its antigen is still unknown. No qualities accompany the bases; no much larger clone lies one base away.

After roughly 11 days of culture, CD4+ T cells were isolated with the EasySep CD4+ T cell isolation kit. Each participant received two doses of an mRNA SARS-CoV-2 vaccine, either BNT162b2 or mRNA-1273. The absence of prior SARS-CoV-2 infection in healthy vaccine recipients was confirmed by negative nucleocapsid antibodies before and after vaccination. On days 3 and 7, half of the culture medium was replaced with fresh IL-2-containing medium. Unless noted otherwise, every peptide stimulation condition was grown in triplicate wells. PBMC were separated from whole blood using Ficoll-Paque Plus gradient centrifugation and were then either cryopreserved at -140C or used fresh. Genomic DNA was extracted from cultured CD4+ T cells with the QIAamp micro DNA kit. The library was built by means of the immunoSEQ multiplex PCR assay. DNA from the CD4+ T cells that had been cultured and isolated underwent TCR beta CDR3 sequencing. The authors' pipeline ran thus. Non-productive TCR sequences were discarded, and reads were trimmed to the CDR3 region, with only CDR3s of 7 or more amino acids retained. The MANAFEST web app was used to pick out antigen-specific clonotypes by comparing their expansion in peptide wells with that in reference cultures. To count as positive, a clone had to show expansion at FDR<0.05 compared with the reference and with all other wells, an odds ratio above 5, and a frequency above 0.1% in two replicate wells. Clonotypes significantly expanded in SARS-CoV-2 spike wells and in at least one common cold coronavirus spike condition were defined as cross-reactive. CDR3 similarity was assessed by Levenshtein distance using the stringdist R package, and unrooted trees were constructed with ape in R 3.6.1. TCRdb retrieved this table from immuneACCESS and kept in-frame rearrangements only. Not all clones are present; in checked studies, unresolved V genes account for under half, and no reason is known for the remainder. V and J calls and clone size come straight from that table; D and trimming were deduced from the DNA. The table for this sample lists tens of thousands of clones; around 79% of them were counted only once. Roughly 2.2% of the sample goes to the ten largest clones.

The origin of this receptor is a human donor who received a COVID-19 vaccine. The material was CD4+ T cells from PBMCs cultured without peptide, obtained after COVID-19 vaccination. Recombination joined TRBV20-1 with TRBJ1-1, with the identity of the D gene unclear. The DNA reads as follows: TGCAGTGTTTCCGAAGGGTCAATAGCTTTCTTT. This translates into CSVSEGSIAFF.